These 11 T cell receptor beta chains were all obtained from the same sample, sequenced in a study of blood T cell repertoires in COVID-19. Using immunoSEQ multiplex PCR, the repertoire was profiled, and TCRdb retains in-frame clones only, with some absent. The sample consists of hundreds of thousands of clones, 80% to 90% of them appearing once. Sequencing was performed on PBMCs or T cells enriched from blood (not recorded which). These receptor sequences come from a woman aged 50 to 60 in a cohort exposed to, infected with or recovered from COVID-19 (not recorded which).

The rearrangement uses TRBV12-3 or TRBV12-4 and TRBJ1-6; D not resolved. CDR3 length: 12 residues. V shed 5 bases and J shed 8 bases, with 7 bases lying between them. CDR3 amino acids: CASSLPDSPLHF. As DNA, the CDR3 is TGTGCCAGCAGTCTCCCCGATTCACCCCTCCACTTT.

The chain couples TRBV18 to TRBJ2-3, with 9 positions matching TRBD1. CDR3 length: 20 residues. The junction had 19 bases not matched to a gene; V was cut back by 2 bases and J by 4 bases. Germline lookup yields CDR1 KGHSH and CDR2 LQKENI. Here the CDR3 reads CASSPGGTGKYVLAADTQYF. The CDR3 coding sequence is TGTGCCAGCTCACCAGGTGGGACAGGGAAATATGTTTTGGCCGCAGATACGCAGTATTTT.

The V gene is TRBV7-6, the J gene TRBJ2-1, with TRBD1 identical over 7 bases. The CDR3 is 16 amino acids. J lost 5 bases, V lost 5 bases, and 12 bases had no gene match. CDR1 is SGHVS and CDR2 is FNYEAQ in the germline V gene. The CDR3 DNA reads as TGTGCCAGCAGCCCCCAAACTAAGACAGGGAACAATGAGCAGTTCTTC. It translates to CASSPQTKTGNNEQFF.

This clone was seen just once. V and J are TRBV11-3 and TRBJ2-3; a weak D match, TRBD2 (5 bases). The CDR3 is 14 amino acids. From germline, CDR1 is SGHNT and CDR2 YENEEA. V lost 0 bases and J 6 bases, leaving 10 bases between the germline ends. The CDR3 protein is CASSLDGVWDTQYF. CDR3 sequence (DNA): TGTGCCAGCAGCTTAGACGGGGTCTGGGATACGCAGTATTTT. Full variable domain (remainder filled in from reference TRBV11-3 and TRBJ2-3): EAGVVQSPRYKIIEKKQPVAFWCNPISGHNTLYWYLQNLGQGPELLIRYENEEAVDDSQLPKDRFSAERLKGVDSTLKIQPAELGDSAVYLCASSLDGVWDTQYFGPGTRLTVL.

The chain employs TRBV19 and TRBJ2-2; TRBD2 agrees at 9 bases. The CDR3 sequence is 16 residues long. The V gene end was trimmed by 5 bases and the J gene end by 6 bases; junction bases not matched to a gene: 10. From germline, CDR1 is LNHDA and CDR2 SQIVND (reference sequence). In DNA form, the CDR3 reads TGTGCCAGTAGTCGGCTAGCGGGACCCAGGGCCGGGGAGCTGTTTTTT. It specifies CASSRLAGPRAGELFF.

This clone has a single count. CDR3 nucleotides: TGTGCCAGCAGTGTAACCGGGACAGCTAACTATGGCTACACCTTC. Protein product: CASSVTGTANYGYTF. J is TRBJ1-2 and V is TRBV6-4, with 7 nucleotides matching TRBD1. The CDR3 loop spans 15 amino acids. With V trimmed by 4 bases and J by 0 bases, 5 bases remained unmatched. Germline V gene data show CDR1 as MRHNA and CDR2 as SNTAGT.

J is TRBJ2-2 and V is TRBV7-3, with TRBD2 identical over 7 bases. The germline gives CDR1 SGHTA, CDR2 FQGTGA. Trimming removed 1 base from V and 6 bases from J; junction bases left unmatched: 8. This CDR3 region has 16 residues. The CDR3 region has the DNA TGTGCCAGCAGCTTAAGCGAGCGGGGAGTGTCCGGGGAGCTGTTTTTT. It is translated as CASSLSERGVSGELFF.

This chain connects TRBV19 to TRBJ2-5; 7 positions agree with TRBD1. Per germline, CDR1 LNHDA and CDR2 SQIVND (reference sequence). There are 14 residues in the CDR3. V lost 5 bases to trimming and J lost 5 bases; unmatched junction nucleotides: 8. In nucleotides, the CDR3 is TGTGCCAGTAGTGTACAGGGGATGAGCGAGACCCAGTACTTC. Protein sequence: CASSVQGMSETQYF.

The CDR3 spells CASSQLFPGSNSPLHF. DNA for the CDR3: TGTGCCAGCAGCCAATTGTTCCCAGGGTCAAATTCACCCCTCCACTTT. The chain links TRBV3-1 (or the pseudogene TRBV3-2) to TRBJ1-6, with TRBD1 as a possible D gene (5 bases). This CDR3 comprises 16 residues. Germline lookup yields CDR1 LGHDT and CDR2 YNNKEL (reference sequence). Deletions cut 2 bases from V and 7 bases from J, with 15 bases between.

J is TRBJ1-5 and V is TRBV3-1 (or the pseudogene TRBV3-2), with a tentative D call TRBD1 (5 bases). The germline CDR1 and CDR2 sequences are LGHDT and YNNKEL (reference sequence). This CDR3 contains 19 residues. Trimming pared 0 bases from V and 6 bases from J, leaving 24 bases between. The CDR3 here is CASSQDRGKGWGRSQPQHF. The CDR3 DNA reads TGTGCCAGCAGCCAAGATCGCGGGAAGGGGTGGGGGAGGAGTCAGCCCCAGCATTTT.

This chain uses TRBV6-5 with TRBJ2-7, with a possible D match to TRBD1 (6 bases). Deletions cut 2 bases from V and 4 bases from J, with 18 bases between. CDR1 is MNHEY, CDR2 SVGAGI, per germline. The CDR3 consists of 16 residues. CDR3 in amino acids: CASSYTSGHPKYEQYF. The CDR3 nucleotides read TGTGCCAGCAGTTACACCTCGGGACACCCGAAGTACGAGCAGTACTTC.